The 25 T cell receptor beta chains given below trace back to one sample, sequenced in a study of control samples from healthy donors and cancer patients. The table came from immunoSEQ multiplex PCR; TCRdb's copy has only in-frame clones and leaves some out. Of about 95,000 clones listed, approximately 80% are singletons. Sequenced: blood. The receptors shown here come from a man aged 25 to 40 in good health.

The rearrangement uses TRBV28 and TRBJ2-5; 7 bases agree with TRBD1. Germline CDR1 reads MDHEN; CDR2 reads SYDVKM. The CDR3 length is 16 residues. V lost 2 bases, J lost 1 base, and 7 bases stayed unmatched. CDR3 loop: CASSLPRAGGQETQYF. The DNA for the CDR3 is TGTGCCAGCAGTTTACCCCGGGCAGGGGGCCAAGAGACCCAGTACTTC. Based on the CDR3 plus reference TRBV28 and TRBJ2-5, the full variable domain is DVKVTQSSRYLVKRTGEKVFLECVQDMDHENMFWYRQDPGLGLRLIYFSYDVKMKEKGDIPEGYSVSREKKERFSLILESASTNQTSMYLCASSLPRAGGQETQYFGPGTRLLVL.

In this sample, this clone turned up once. The chain couples TRBV5-1 to TRBJ2-3, with D possibly matching TRBD2 (7 bases). Germline V gives CDR1 SGHRS, CDR2 YFSETQ. The CDR3 is 13 amino acids. V was pared by 7 bases and J by 3 bases, with 12 bases between. CDR3 DNA sequence: TGCGCCAGCTATGGGGGGGCAACAGATACGCAGTATTTT. This codes for CASYGGATDTQYF. The entire variable domain, with the rest obtained from reference TRBV5-1 and TRBJ2-3, is as follows: KAGVTQTPRYLIKTRGQQVTLSCSPISGHRSVSWYQQTPGQGLQFLFEYFSETQRNKGNFPGRFSGRQFSNSRSEMNVSTLELGDSALYLCASYGGATDTQYFGPGTRLTVL.

This clone was detected only once. The sample contains more than one DNA sequence encoding this CDR3. The chain joins TRBV3-1 (or the pseudogene TRBV3-2) to TRBJ1-1, with a tentative D call TRBD1 (6 bases). The V end was cut by 5 bases, the J end by 0 bases, with 16 bases between. The CDR3 length is 16 residues. From germline, CDR1 is LGHDT and CDR2 YNNKEL (reference sequence). The CDR3 DNA sequence: TGTGCCAGCAGCAAAGGGACACAAAGTTTGAACACTGAAGCTTTCTTT. Its translation: CASSKGTQSLNTEAFF.

The gene calls are TRBV30 and TRBJ1-5; D is unresolved. The length of the CDR3 is 15 residues. CDR1 is GTSNPN and CDR2 is SVGIG in the germline V gene (reference sequence). V was trimmed by 2 bases and J by 7 bases, leaving 18 bases between them. The CDR3 spells CAWSSPVGAGQPQHF. The CDR3 coding sequence is TGTGCCTGGAGTTCACCTGTAGGCGCGGGGCAGCCCCAGCATTTT.

V gene TRBV30 combines with J gene TRBJ1-1; D is unclear. Germline CDR1 GTSNPN, CDR2 SVGIG (reference sequence). This CDR3 contains 13 residues. Trimming cost V 0 bases and J 0 bases, with 5 bases left between them. The CDR3 region has the DNA TGTGCCTGGAGTGTACGGCTGAACACTGAAGCTTTCTTT. It specifies CAWSVRLNTEAFF.

The chain joins TRBV7-9 to TRBJ1-2, with D perhaps matching TRBD1 (5 bases). The CDR3 extends over 15 amino acids. V lost 2 bases and J 1 base, leaving 11 bases between the germline ends. Germline V lookup: CDR1 SEHNR, CDR2 FQNEAQ (reference sequence). The CDR3 sequence is CASSLRDPSNYGYTF. Written as DNA, the CDR3 is TGTGCCAGCAGCTTACGGGACCCGAGTAACTATGGCTACACCTTC.

The J gene is TRBJ2-1, the V gene TRBV28, with D maybe TRBD1 (5 bases). Germline V gene sequence: CDR1 MDHEN, CDR2 SYDVKM. The CDR3 has 19 amino acids. With 2 bases removed from V and 3 bases from J, the gap between germline ends came to 23 bases. The CDR3 region is CASSLPDEYQGGDYNEQFF. CDR3 in DNA: TGTGCCAGCAGTTTACCGGATGAATATCAGGGTGGTGACTACAATGAGCAGTTCTTC.

This clone was counted a single time. In nucleotides, the CDR3 is TGTGCCATCAGTGAGTCCATCGACAGGGATAATTCACCCCTCCACTTT. Translating gives CAISESIDRDNSPLHF. This chain uses TRBV10-3 with TRBJ1-6; 7 positions match TRBD1. Losses at the gene ends were 0 bases for V and 5 bases for J; bases not matched to a gene: 4. Germline V gene lookup returns CDR1 ENHRY and CDR2 SYGVKD. The CDR3 consists of 16 residues.

On this clone itself: One end of the junction does not line up with germline, which may come from a read error. The chain employs TRBV5-4 and TRBJ2-7; TRBD1 agrees at 8 bases. CDR1 and CDR2 from the germline V gene are SGHNT and YYREEE (reference sequence). This CDR3 comprises 12 residues. CDR3 DNA sequence: TGTGCCAGCAGTTCCGACAGGGGTAGTTGGTGCTTC. Protein: CASSSDRGSWCF.

The chain links TRBV30 to TRBJ1-1; unclear D gene. Germline CDR1 reads GTSNPN; CDR2 reads SVGIG (reference sequence). The CDR3 runs 14 residues. With 3 bases removed from V and 4 bases from J, the gap between germline ends came to 15 bases. CDR3 protein: CAWSPKRGGTEAFF. In DNA, the CDR3 is TGTGCCTGGAGCCCTAAACGGGGAGGCACTGAAGCTTTCTTT. Drawing the rest from reference TRBV30 and TRBJ1-1, the complete variable domain is SQTIHQWPATLVQPVGSPLSLECTVEGTSNPNLYWYRQAAGRGLQLLFYSVGIGQISSEVPQNLSASRPQDRQFILSSKKLLLSDSGFYLCAWSPKRGGTEAFFGQGTRLTVV.

The V and J genes are TRBV6-2 or TRBV6-3 and TRBJ2-7, with a tentative D call TRBD1 (5 bases). The CDR3 spans 15 residues. The germline CDR1 and CDR2 sequences are MNHEY and SVGEGT. The V and J ends lost 0 bases and 5 bases respectively, with 14 bases between them. CDR3: CASSYSSTAPNEQYF. CDR3 sequence (DNA): TGTGCCAGCAGTTACTCGTCGACAGCCCCCAACGAGCAGTACTTC.

This chain connects TRBV6-5 to TRBJ1-1, with TRBD1 as a possible D gene (5 bases). Germline-derived CDR1 and CDR2 are MNHEY and SVGAGI. The CDR3 runs to 13 residues. V was clipped by 7 bases and J by 4 bases, with 13 bases between them. CDR3 region: CASIRGEGTEAFF. CDR3 sequence (DNA): TGTGCCAGCATCCGGGGCGAGGGCACTGAAGCTTTCTTT.

The genes are TRBV11-1 and TRBJ1-1; D is ambiguous. V gave up 1 base and J gave up 11 bases, with 17 bases separating them. This CDR3 is 14 amino acids long. CDR1 SGHAT and CDR2 FQDESV come from the germline V gene (reference sequence). CDR3 amino acids: CASSLEAAGGSAFF. The CDR3 DNA sequence: TGTGCCAGCAGCTTAGAGGCAGCTGGTGGTTCTGCTTTCTTT.

The rearrangement uses TRBV5-5 and TRBJ1-1; D is undetermined. The CDR3 spans 14 residues. The ends were cut back, 2 bases at V and 0 bases at J, with 8 bases in the middle. The germline V gene has CDR1 SGHKS and CDR2 YYEKEE (reference sequence). The CDR3 nucleotides read TGTGCCAGCAGCTTTTGGGTCATGAACACTGAAGCTTTCTTT. This translates into CASSFWVMNTEAFF.

The rearrangement uses TRBV12-3 or TRBV12-4 and TRBJ2-3; D is ambiguous. V was cut by 3 bases and J by 11 bases, with 6 bases left in between. This CDR3 is 10 amino acids long. The CDR3 region has the DNA TGTGCCAGCAGTTTTCGGATGCAGTATTTT. Protein sequence: CASSFRMQYF.

The chain links TRBV4-1 to TRBJ2-2; D ambiguous. The CDR3 is 14 amino acids. Germline V lookup: CDR1 MGHRA, CDR2 YSYEKL. The V end lost 6 bases, the J end lost 1 base, and 9 bases lay between the germline ends. The CDR3 DNA reads as TGCGCCAGCAGTCATACCCTGAACACCGGGGAGCTGTTTTTT. It codes for CASSHTLNTGELFF.

This rearrangement joins TRBV5-1 to TRBJ2-7; 8 bases are a match to TRBD1. V was clipped by 1 base and J by 2 bases; unmatched bases: 2. Germline V CDR1 and CDR2: SGHRS, YFSETQ. CDR3 length: 14 residues. The CDR3 region is CASSLPGGTYEQYF. In DNA, the CDR3 is TGCGCCAGCAGCTTGCCAGGGGGCACCTACGAGCAGTACTTC.

This chain joins TRBV6-4 and TRBJ2-1; possibly TRBD1 for D (6 bases). This CDR3 spans 13 amino acids. V shed 4 bases and J shed 5 bases, with 9 bases lying between them. CDR1 and CDR2 from the germline V gene are MRHNA and SNTAGT. The CDR3 DNA sequence: TGTGCCAGCAGTGTCCAGGGGAACAATGAGCAGTTCTTC. Translation: CASSVQGNNEQFF.

This clone was picked up a small number of times. J is TRBJ2-7 and V is TRBV18; D uncertain. CDR3 length: 15 residues. CDR1 and CDR2 from the germline V gene are KGHSH and LQKENI. The ends were cut back, 1 base at V and 2 bases at J, with 12 bases in the middle. CDR3 in DNA: TGTGCCAGCTCACCACGCAGCTGGGATACCTACGAGCAGTACTTC. Protein product: CASSPRSWDTYEQYF. Full variable domain (remainder filled in from reference TRBV18 and TRBJ2-7): NAGVMQNPRHLVRRRGQEARLRCSPMKGHSHVYWYRQLPEEGLKFMVYLQKENIIDESGMPKERFSAEFPKEGPSILRIQQVVRGDSAAYFCASSPRSWDTYEQYFGPGTRLTVT.

J is TRBJ1-1 and V is TRBV5-1; TRBD1 is a possible D gene (6 bases). The V and J ends lost 7 bases and 7 bases respectively, with 17 bases between them. CDR1 is SGHRS, CDR2 YFSETQ, per germline. The CDR3 covers 13 residues. CDR3 DNA: TGCGCCAGCGGGGAACAGGGAGGGCGTGAAGCTTTCTTT. Amino acids: CASGEQGGREAFF.

In its sample, this clone was seen once. The V call is TRBV9, the J call TRBJ1-3; D might be TRBD1 (6 bases). CDR1 is SGDLS and CDR2 is YYNGEE in the germline V gene. CDR3 length equals 15 residues. Trimming left V 0 bases short and J 4 bases short, with 11 bases between. The CDR3 DNA follows: TGTGCCAGCAGCGTAGACGGGGGGCAAGGAAACACCATATATTTT. As protein: CASSVDGGQGNTIYF.

This chain uses TRBV28 with TRBJ2-3; D tentatively fits TRBD1 or TRBD2 (5 bases each). This CDR3 comprises 15 residues. V shed 5 bases and J shed 2 bases, with 14 bases lying between them. The germline V gene encodes CDR1 MDHEN and CDR2 SYDVKM. This CDR3 reads CASSPRGYNTDTQYF. CDR3 in DNA: TGTGCCAGCAGTCCGAGGGGATACAACACAGATACGCAGTATTTT.

V gene TRBV12-3 or TRBV12-4 combines with J gene TRBJ1-4, with a possible D match to TRBD1 (6 bases). Trimming shortened V by 8 bases and J by 7 bases, and 14 bases separated the two germline ends. The length of the CDR3 is 13 residues. For the CDR3, the DNA is TGTGCCAGCTCCGGGGGGCGGATTGAAAAACTGTTTTTT. It is translated as CASSGGRIEKLFF.

This clone was seen only once. The chain uses TRBV2 and TRBJ1-3; D remains unclear. The CDR3 length is 12 residues. Germline V gene lookup returns CDR1 SNHLY and CDR2 FYNNEI. Trimming cost V 4 bases and J 4 bases, with 5 bases left between them. The CDR3 spells CASSGDGNTIYF. The CDR3 bases are TGTGCCAGCAGTGGAGACGGAAACACCATATATTTT.

The chain joins TRBV3-1 (or the pseudogene TRBV3-2) to TRBJ1-1; D uncertain. The CDR3 is 14 amino acids. The germline V gene has CDR1 LGHDT and CDR2 YNNKEL (reference sequence). V lost 5 bases and J lost 4, with 14 bases in between. The CDR3 spells CASSSNSRSTEAFF. The CDR3 region has the DNA TGTGCCAGCAGCAGTAACAGCCGTTCCACTGAAGCTTTCTTT.